Listed below are T cell receptor beta chains from one sample, sequenced in a study of Ad26.COV2.S vaccination and SARS-CoV-2 variants. Sequenced by immunoSEQ multiplex PCR; TCRdb stores in-frame clones only, minus some. The data hold hundreds of thousands of clones, with roughly 90% observed a single time. Specimen: peripheral blood, collected in a trial of Ad26.COV2.S vaccine versus placebo. These receptors originate from a person aged 18 to 65 who received the Ad26.COV2.S COVID-19 vaccine or a placebo. Each CDR3 is given with its conserved first and last residue. The order of the fields is clone size, J gene, D gene, V gene, CDR3 DNA, CDR3 protein. A D gene is named only where the DNA matches it firmly. For some rows the clone size is stated as once, few or many, or as a class when expanded; others skip it.

size: NA; J: TRBJ2-1; D: TRBD2; V: TRBV6-4; DNA: TGTGCCAGCAGTAGCGGGGGGGCCGGTGAGCAGTTCTTC; CDR3: CASSSGGAGEQFF
size: NA; J: TRBJ1-5; D: NA; V: TRBV19; DNA: TGTGCCAGTGGGAGGTGGGGGGACTGGAGTCAGCCCCAGCATTTT; CDR3: CASGRWGDWSQPQHF
size: NA; J: TRBJ2-6; D: TRBD1; V: TRBV7-2; DNA: TGTGCCAGCAGCTTTGGTTGGGGGACAGCGGACTCTGGGGCCAACGTCCTGACTTTC; CDR3: CASSFGWGTADSGANVLTF
size: NA; J: TRBJ2-3; D: NA; V: TRBV25-1; DNA: TGTGCCAGCACGAAAGAGGCGAGCACAGATACGCAGTATTTT; CDR3: CASTKEASTDTQYF
size: NA; J: TRBJ2-2; D: TRBD2; V: TRBV10-3; DNA: TGTGCCATCAAGCTAGCGGGGGACACCGGGGAGCTGTTTTTT; CDR3: CAIKLAGDTGELFF
size: NA; J: TRBJ2-1; D: NA; V: TRBV5-4; DNA: TGTGCCAGCAGCTTGGCTGGGCGGGGCCAGTCCTACAATGAGCAGTTCTTC; CDR3: CASSLAGRGQSYNEQFF
size: NA; J: TRBJ2-1; D: NA; V: TRBV2; DNA: TGTGCCAGCAGTGATCAGTATTCGGGTAATGAGCAGTTCTTC; CDR3: CASSDQYSGNEQFF
size: NA; J: TRBJ2-1; D: TRBD2; V: TRBV2; DNA: TGTGCCAGCAAAGGACTAGCGGGCAACAATGAGCAGTTCTTC; CDR3: CASKGLAGNNEQFF
size: once; J: TRBJ2-1; D: NA; V: TRBV12-5; DNA: TGTGCTAGTGGTTTGAGTACTCATGAGCAGTTCTTC; CDR3: CASGLSTHEQFF
size: NA; J: TRBJ2-1; D: NA; V: TRBV30; DNA: TGTGCCTGGAGGTCTGCGGCGGGCGCTAGGGGCAATGAGCAGTTCTTC; CDR3: CAWRSAAGARGNEQFF
size: NA; J: TRBJ2-7; D: NA; V: TRBV6-1; DNA: TGTGCCAGCAGTGAAGCGGGGGGACGGATATACGAGCAGTACTTC; CDR3: CASSEAGGRIYEQYF
size: once; J: TRBJ2-7; D: TRBD2; V: TRBV3-1/TRBV3-2; DNA: TGTGCCAGCAGCCCCCAGCGGGGTGGCGAGCAGTACTTC; CDR3: CASSPQRGGEQYF
size: once; J: TRBJ2-3; D: NA; V: TRBV7-2; DNA: TGTGCCAGCGCCCCTGGGGGCACAGATACGCAGTATTTT; CDR3: CASAPGGTDTQYF
size: NA; J: TRBJ2-1; D: TRBD1; V: TRBV6-5; DNA: TGTGCCAGCAGTTACTCGACAGGGCCGTTGGACAATGAGCAGTTCTTC; CDR3: CASSYSTGPLDNEQFF
size: NA; J: TRBJ1-1; D: NA; V: TRBV24-1; DNA: TGTGCCACCAGTGACCAAAGCAAAACTTTCTTT; CDR3: CATSDQSKTFF
size: NA; J: TRBJ2-3; D: TRBD2; V: TRBV11-3; DNA: TGTGCCAGCAGCCTCTTCGCGGGGGGCACAGATACGCAGTATTTT; CDR3: CASSLFAGGTDTQYF
size: NA; J: TRBJ2-1; D: TRBD1; V: TRBV24-1; DNA: TGTGCCACCAGTGGCAGGGGGCTCTCGAATGAGCAGTTCTTC; CDR3: CATSGRGLSNEQFF
size: once; J: TRBJ2-5; D: NA; V: TRBV5-6; DNA: TGTGCCAGCAGCCCCGGAGGAGGAGAGACCCAGTACTTC; CDR3: CASSPGGGETQYF
size: NA; J: TRBJ1-1; D: NA; V: TRBV6-2/TRBV6-3; DNA: TGTGCCAGCAGTTACTCGAGATTGGAGGGGCCCTCTGAAGCTTTCTTT; CDR3: CASSYSRLEGPSEAFF
size: NA; J: TRBJ2-7; D: TRBD1; V: TRBV6-5; DNA: TGTGCCAGCAGCCCCCCCGGGACAGGGGGTTACGAGCAGTACTTC; CDR3: CASSPPGTGGYEQYF
size: once; J: TRBJ1-1; D: NA; V: TRBV27; DNA: TGTGCCAGCAGTTTGACACAGCTCACTGAAGCTTTCTTT; CDR3: CASSLTQLTEAFF
size: NA; J: TRBJ2-1; D: NA; V: TRBV30; DNA: TGTGCCTGGAGTGTACTGGAGGACAATGAGCAGTTCTTC; CDR3: CAWSVLEDNEQFF
size: few; J: TRBJ2-2; D: NA; V: TRBV7-2; DNA: TGTGCCAGCAGCTTTGTAGACCCGAACACCGGGGAGCTGTTTTTT; CDR3: CASSFVDPNTGELFF
size: NA; J: TRBJ1-1; D: TRBD1; V: TRBV7-2; DNA: TGTGCCAGCAGCTCCCGGACAGGGCAGAACACTGAAGCTTTCTTT; CDR3: CASSSRTGQNTEAFF
size: NA; J: TRBJ2-1; D: TRBD2; V: TRBV15; DNA: TGTGCCACCAGCAGGGAACTAGCGGACTCCTACAATGAGCAGTTCTTC; CDR3: CATSRELADSYNEQFF
size: NA; J: TRBJ2-5; D: NA; V: TRBV14; DNA: TGTGCCAGCAGCCAAAAGGGGATAAGGCTAGAGACCCAGTACTTC; CDR3: CASSQKGIRLETQYF
size: NA; J: TRBJ1-1; D: NA; V: TRBV12-3/TRBV12-4; DNA: TGTGCCAGCAGGCCGAGACGGAACACTGAAGCTTTCTTT; CDR3: CASRPRRNTEAFF
size: NA; J: TRBJ2-1; D: NA; V: TRBV5-8; DNA: TGTGCCAGCAGCCCTGAAGGGGATGGGGGCTACAATGAGCAGTTCTTC; CDR3: CASSPEGDGGYNEQFF
size: few; J: TRBJ1-5; D: NA; V: TRBV10-3; DNA: TGTGCCATCAGTGAAACCACTGGGAGCAATCAGCCCCAGCATTTT; CDR3: CAISETTGSNQPQHF
size: NA; J: TRBJ1-5; D: NA; V: TRBV7-6; DNA: TGTGCCAGCAGCAGAGGTAGCCATCAGCCCCAGCATTTT; CDR3: CASSRGSHQPQHF
size: NA; J: TRBJ2-6; D: NA; V: TRBV27; DNA: TGTGCCAGCAGTTTATTGACCCCCCTGGGGGGGGCCAACGTCCTGACTTTC; CDR3: CASSLLTPLGGANVLTF
size: NA; J: TRBJ1-3; D: NA; V: TRBV20-1; DNA: TGCAGTGCTTCATACATGGGCACCATATATTTT; CDR3: CSASYMGTIYF
size: NA; J: TRBJ2-6; D: NA; V: TRBV7-2; DNA: TGTGCCAGCAGCCCAGGGCAGGCTTCTGGGGCCAACGTCCTGACTTTC; CDR3: CASSPGQASGANVLTF
size: NA; J: TRBJ2-7; D: TRBD2; V: TRBV29-1; DNA: TGCAGCGTTGAGGGACCTAGCGGGAGGGGTTCCTACGAGCAGTACTTC; CDR3: CSVEGPSGRGSYEQYF
size: NA; J: TRBJ2-3; D: TRBD2; V: TRBV24-1; DNA: TGTGCCACCAGTGATTTAGCGGGAGGAAGTGTAGATACGCAGTATTTT; CDR3: CATSDLAGGSVDTQYF
size: NA; J: TRBJ2-1; D: NA; V: TRBV15; DNA: TGTGCCACCAGCAGAGATCCGGCGTTTGAGCAGTTCTTC; CDR3: CATSRDPAFEQFF
size: few; J: TRBJ1-1; D: NA; V: TRBV7-6; DNA: TGTGCCAGCAGTTCCCCGAACACTGAAGCTTTCTTT; CDR3: CASSSPNTEAFF
size: NA; J: TRBJ2-4; D: NA; V: TRBV19; DNA: TGTGCCAGCGCCCGGGGATCCAAAAACATTCAGTACTTC; CDR3: CASARGSKNIQYF
size: once; J: TRBJ1-4; D: NA; V: TRBV4-3; DNA: TGCGCCAGCAGCCAAGATTCGCTTCCGGAGGATAATGAAAAACTGTTTTTT; CDR3: CASSQDSLPEDNEKLFF
size: NA; J: TRBJ2-1; D: TRBD2; V: TRBV19; DNA: TGTGCCAGTAGTTCCGGACTAGTTGAGTTCTTC; CDR3: CASSSGLVEFF
size: NA; J: TRBJ2-1; D: NA; V: TRBV6-5; DNA: TGTGCCAGCAGTTACTCGTTGTCAGGGGTTGATGAGCAGTTCTTC; CDR3: CASSYSLSGVDEQFF
size: NA; J: TRBJ1-1; D: NA; V: TRBV27; DNA: TGTGCCAGCAGAGAGGCGGGAACTGAAGCTTTCTTT; CDR3: CASREAGTEAFF
size: NA; J: TRBJ2-3; D: NA; V: TRBV21-1; DNA: TGTGCCACCCTACCCACAGGGGGCGCGTGCCGAGATACGCAGTATTTT; CDR3: CATLPTGGACRDTQYF
size: NA; J: TRBJ1-1; D: NA; V: TRBV24-1; DNA: TGTGCCACCAGTGTCCGGAACACTGAAGCTTTCTTT; CDR3: CATSVRNTEAFF
size: NA; J: TRBJ2-2; D: NA; V: TRBV5-1; DNA: TGCGCCAGCAGCTTGGTGGGGACCGGGGAGCTGTTTTTT; CDR3: CASSLVGTGELFF
size: NA; J: TRBJ1-2; D: NA; V: TRBV27; DNA: TGTGCCAGCAGTTTATCCGGGGACGGCTACACCTTC; CDR3: CASSLSGDGYTF
size: NA; J: TRBJ1-5; D: TRBD1; V: TRBV27; DNA: TGTGCCAGCAGTTTGGTGCCCACTGTCCCCAGGGGGCCTGGTCAGCCCCAGCATTTT; CDR3: CASSLVPTVPRGPGQPQHF
size: NA; J: TRBJ1-1; D: NA; V: TRBV6-5; DNA: TGTGCCAGCAAAACGGAGGTGAACACTGAAGCTTTCTTT; CDR3: CASKTEVNTEAFF
size: once; J: TRBJ1-3; D: NA; V: TRBV9; DNA: TGTGCCAGCAGCGTAGACACTTACTCTGGAAACACCATATATTTT; CDR3: CASSVDTYSGNTIYF
size: NA; J: TRBJ2-1; D: NA; V: TRBV29-1; DNA: TGCAGCCTGAAAGGGACCCTTAATGAGCAGTTCTTC; CDR3: CSLKGTLNEQFF